Reported below is one T cell receptor (beta chain). Its target is not known. V lost 0 bases and J lost 4; bases outside the gene matches: 10. Germline CDR1 reads SGHKS; CDR2 reads YYEKEE (reference sequence). This CDR3 is built from 17 residues. The sample is drawn from a study of T cell responses to AZD1222 COVID-19 vaccine. Study results and caveats: The breadth and depth of Spike-specific TCRs increased once two AZD1222 doses had been given. Per reports, nearly half of all spike-specific TCRs target regions that are unmutated in variants. Spike-wide coverage was observed for vaccine-associated CD4 TCRs, with dominant responses at 160-218 and 743-854. Of the AZD1222 recipients, only 5 to 7 were seropositive at baseline.

The data were produced by immunoSEQ multiplex PCR, yet TCRdb's version contains in-frame clones alone and is incomplete. Of 150,000 to 200,000 clones in the sample, 92% were seen once. This TCR came from an adult who received the AZD1222 COVID-19 vaccine. The material was peripheral blood, obtained 28 days after the second AZD1222 dose. This chain connects TRBV5-5 to TRBJ1-1; 9 bases align to TRBD1. CDR3 bases: TGTGCCAGCAGCTTGGGCCGGGACAGGGTCTTGCTCACTGAAGCTTTCTTT. Its protein is CASSLGRDRVLLTEAFF.